This TCR beta chain came from a study of blood T cell repertoires in COVID-19. Profiled with immunoSEQ multiplex PCR; TCRdb holds only in-frame clones, not every one. Of around 77,000 clones in the sample, more than 80% were seen once. CDR3 size: 15 residues. Germline V lookup: CDR1 KGHDR, CDR2 SFDVKD. With 9 bases clipped from V and 7 bases from J, the junction kept 12 bases outside the gene matches. The clonotype was recovered from a man older than 75 with acute or convalescent COVID-19. Material: peripheral blood. The chain employs TRBV24-1 and TRBJ2-7; 12 bases map to TRBD1. CDR3 nucleotide sequence: TGTGCCACCGGGGAACCGGGACAGGGGGCTGGGGAGCAGTACTTC. Translating gives CATGEPGQGAGEQYF.